This T cell receptor (beta chain) derives from a study of T cells in Graves' hyperthyroidism and ophthalmopathy. Study-level results: Ophthalmopathy stood apart from stable hyperthyroidism in a 13 V-J model.

The CDR3 contains 14 residues. With 2 bases clipped from V and 2 bases from J, the junction kept 3 bases outside the gene matches. Germline V gene lookup returns CDR1 SGHRS and CDR2 YFSETQ. It was RNA transcripts that yielded the amplified TCR beta CDR3 regions. A first-round RT-PCR of the TCR CDR3 used the HTBI primer set. One entry per CDR3 protein results from TCRdb running MiXCR on the multiplex PCR reads. The sample lists 370,000 or so distinct CDR3 sequences; around a quarter were seen once. A few counts support this clonotype. Antigen specificity is unknown. Sequencing input: blood. This chain joins TRBV5-1 and TRBJ2-5; TRBD2 matches at 7 bases. This receptor was obtained from a man in his fifties or sixties with Graves' hyperthyroidism. The CDR3 protein is CASSFTSVQETQYF. CDR3 coding DNA: TGCGCCAGCAGCTTCACTAGCGTACAAGAGACCCAGTACTTC.